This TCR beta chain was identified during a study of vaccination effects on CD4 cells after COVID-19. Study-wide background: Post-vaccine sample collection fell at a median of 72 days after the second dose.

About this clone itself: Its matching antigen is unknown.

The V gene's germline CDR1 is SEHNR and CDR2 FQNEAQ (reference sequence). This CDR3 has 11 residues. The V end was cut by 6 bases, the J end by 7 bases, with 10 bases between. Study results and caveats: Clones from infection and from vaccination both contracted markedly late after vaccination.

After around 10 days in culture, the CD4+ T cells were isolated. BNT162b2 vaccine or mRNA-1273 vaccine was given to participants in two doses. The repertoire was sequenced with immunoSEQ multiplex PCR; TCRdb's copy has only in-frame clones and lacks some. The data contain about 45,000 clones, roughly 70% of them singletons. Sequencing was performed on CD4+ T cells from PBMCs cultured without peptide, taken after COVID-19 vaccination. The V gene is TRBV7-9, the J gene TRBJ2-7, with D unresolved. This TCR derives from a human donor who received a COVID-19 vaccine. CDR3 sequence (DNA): TGTGCCAGCAGTAACTTTGTAGAGCAGTACTTC. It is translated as CASSNFVEQYF.